This TCR beta chain was obtained from a study of OX40 agonist ivuxolimab in advanced cancers. Study overall: Patients were given ivuxolimab, an antibody that agonizes OX40 (CD134). Of the participants, approximately 38% had some prior anti-PD-1, anti-PD-L1 or anti-CTLA-4 therapy, which was allowed.

TCRdb's copy holds only in-frame clones and misses some; the assay was immunoSEQ multiplex PCR. The sample lists tens of thousands of clones; approximately 84% were seen once. Per the germline V gene, CDR1 is SGHKS and CDR2 is YYEKEE (reference sequence). The ends were cut back, 0 bases at V and 4 bases at J, with 10 bases in the middle. This CDR3 comprises 14 residues. V and J are TRBV5-5 and TRBJ1-1; D is perhaps TRBD1 (5 bases). Sequencing used CD4+ or CD8+ T cells sorted from blood, obtained in a trial of the OX40 agonist ivuxolimab. This clonotype was obtained from an adult with an advanced solid tumor such as melanoma, head and neck, liver or kidney cancer. The CDR3 region is CASSLVGGGTEAFF. CDR3 DNA: TGTGCCAGCAGCTTGGTGGGGGGAGGCACTGAAGCTTTCTTT. Combining the CDR3 with reference TRBV5-5 and TRBJ1-1 gives the whole variable domain DAGVTQSPTHLIKTRGQQVTLRCSPISGHKSVSWYQQVLGQGPQFIFQYYEKEERGRGNFPDRFSARQFPNYSSELNVNALLLGDSALYLCASSLVGGGTEAFFGQGTRLTVV.